Presented here are 7 T cell receptor beta chains from one specimen sequenced in a study of CD8 T cells in ankylosing spondylitis. Whole-study findings and limits: About 8 highly homologous variants made up a TCR beta motif, and this motif appeared characteristic of ankylosing spondylitis blood.

TCRdb redid the calling of the 5' RACE reads with MiXCR, one entry per CDR3 protein. The repertoire holds roughly 350,000 distinct CDR3 sequences, with less than 9.5% as singletons. Antigens of these TCRs are unknown. Source material: blood, either unsorted or a sorted T cell fraction (not recorded which). Receptors originate from a male donor with ankylosing spondylitis.

The chain carries TRBV5-1 and TRBJ2-3; D is possibly TRBD2 (5 bases). The CDR3 extends over 13 amino acids. The V end lost 6 bases, the J end lost 3 bases, and 11 bases lay between the germline ends. Germline assignment: CDR1 SGHRS and CDR2 YFSETQ. CDR3 sequence reads: CASTGSWTDTQYF. In DNA, the CDR3 is TGCGCCAGCACGGGGAGTTGGACAGATACGCAGTATTTT.

This chain joins TRBV24-1 and TRBJ2-2; a possible D gene is TRBD1 (6 bases). This CDR3 has 16 residues. The germline V and J ends were trimmed by 4 bases and 1 base, with 12 bases remaining between them. The germline CDR1 and CDR2 sequences are KGHDR and SFDVKD. The CDR3 region has the DNA TGTGCCACCAGTGAACTTGGACAGCAGAACACCGGGGAGCTGTTTTTT. This codes for CATSELGQQNTGELFF.

This clonotype was seen at least ten times. The chain combines TRBV27 with TRBJ2-3, with TRBD2 matching 10 bases. The J segment lost 2 bases and the V segment lost 5 bases, leaving 13 bases of the junction unmatched. This CDR3 is 18 amino acids long. Germline lookup yields CDR1 MNHEY and CDR2 SMNVEV (reference sequence). The DNA of the CDR3 is TGTGCCAGCAGTCCATATTCCGGACTAGCGGAGGACACAGATACGCAGTATTTT. Translation gives CASSPYSGLAEDTDTQYF.

The chain carries TRBV7-3 and TRBJ2-2; D is uncertain. The V end lost 0 bases, the J end lost 4 bases, and 6 bases lay between the germline ends. CDR3 length equals 14 residues. Germline CDR1 is SGHTA and CDR2 is FQGTGA. The CDR3 bases are TGTGCCAGCAGCTTAACGGAAGTCACCGGGGAGCTGTTTTTT. This codes for CASSLTEVTGELFF.

The chain combines TRBV20-1 with TRBJ2-3, with D perhaps TRBD1 (6 bases). The germline V gene has CDR1 DFQATT and CDR2 SNEGSKA (reference sequence). Trimming took off 5 bases at V and 2 bases at J, with 17 bases between the two ends. The CDR3 sequence is 15 residues long. Here the CDR3 reads CSARRQGSNTDTQYF. CDR3 DNA: TGCAGTGCTCGGAGGCAGGGGAGTAACACAGATACGCAGTATTTT.

This clonotype was seen repeatedly, ten times or more. The chain has TRBV15 and TRBJ2-1; TRBD2 matches at 8 bases. The length of the CDR3 is 14 residues. After removal of 0 bases from V and 8 bases from J, the junction contained 3 bases not matched to a gene. Germline V gene sequence: CDR1 LNHNV, CDR2 YYDKDF (reference sequence). In DNA, the CDR3 is TGTGCCACCAGCAGAGATCTGACTAGCGATGAGCAGTTCTTC. Protein sequence: CATSRDLTSDEQFF.

This clonotype has more than one count but fewer than ten. The rearrangement joins TRBV28 to TRBJ2-6; 10 bases align to TRBD2. With 2 bases clipped from V and 0 bases from J, the junction kept 7 bases outside the gene matches. The CDR3 sequence is 19 residues long. Germline V gene lookup returns CDR1 MDHEN and CDR2 SYDVKM. CDR3 nucleotides: TGTGCCAGCAGTTTAATTGGACTAGCGGTACACTCTGGGGCCAACGTCCTGACTTTC. Translated, it gives CASSLIGLAVHSGANVLTF.